The 18 T cell receptor beta chains reported below all come from one sample, sequenced in a study of control samples from healthy donors and cancer patients. Sequencing used immunoSEQ multiplex PCR; TCRdb keeps in-frame clones, though not all of them. This sample yields tens of thousands of clones, of which around 89% are seen a single time; around 5.4% belongs to the top ten. The sample consisted of PBMCs. The source of these receptors is a man in his sixties with colorectal cancer.

The rearrangement uses TRBV3-1 (or the pseudogene TRBV3-2) and TRBJ2-7, with D unclear. V was trimmed by 1 base and J by 4 bases, leaving 8 bases between them. This CDR3 comprises 13 residues. Germline CDR1 reads LGHDT; CDR2 reads YNNKEL (reference sequence). The CDR3 sequence: CASSQAYAYEQYF. The CDR3 DNA is TGTGCCAGCAGCCAAGCCTACGCGTACGAGCAGTACTTC.

The chain has TRBV27 and TRBJ1-5, with no clear D. V gave up 0 bases and J gave up 5 bases, with 11 bases separating them. Germline V gene sequence: CDR1 MNHEY, CDR2 SMNVEV (reference sequence). This CDR3 contains 15 residues. The CDR3 spells CASSLSVRAYQPQHF. The DNA of the CDR3 is TGTGCCAGCAGTTTATCAGTCCGCGCGTATCAGCCCCAGCATTTT.

This clone was counted a single time. The chain employs TRBV4-1 and TRBJ2-1; 9 bases are shared with TRBD1. CDR3 length: 16 amino acids. The V gene's germline CDR1 is MGHRA and CDR2 YSYEKL. V trimming: 3 bases; J trimming: 2 bases; junction bases outside the gene matches: 5. Here the CDR3 reads CASSHLDRGTYNEQFF. Here the CDR3 DNA reads TGCGCCAGCAGCCACCTGGACAGGGGAACCTACAATGAGCAGTTCTTC.

The J gene is TRBJ2-1, the V gene TRBV4-1, with TRBD2 identical over 10 bases. Germline CDR1 is MGHRA and CDR2 is YSYEKL. J gave up 0 bases and V 4 bases, and 9 bases lay outside the gene matches. The CDR3 totals 18 residues. CDR3 sequence (DNA): TGCGCCAGCAGCCGGTCTAGCGGGGGACCGAGCTCCTACAATGAGCAGTTCTTC. Protein: CASSRSSGGPSSYNEQFF.

The genes are TRBV5-4 and TRBJ2-1, with D perhaps being TRBD1 or TRBD2 (5 bases each). This CDR3 is built from 13 residues. CDR1 and CDR2 (germline): SGHNT, YYREEE (reference sequence). Trimming removed 0 bases from V and 9 bases from J, with 10 bases in between. The CDR3 DNA is TGTGCCAGCAGCTTGGGGTCAGGGAGTGAGCAGTTCTTC. As protein: CASSLGSGSEQFF.

The chain is built from TRBV6-6 and TRBJ1-1, with D unclear. The CDR3 covers 14 residues. V was cut by 7 bases and J by 1 base, with 13 bases left in between. Germline assignment: CDR1 MNHNY and CDR2 SVGAGI (reference sequence). In DNA form, the CDR3 reads TGTGCCAGCATCCCCCCGGGAGCGAACACTGAAGCTTTCTTT. The encoded protein is CASIPPGANTEAFF.

The chain recombines TRBV29-1 with TRBJ1-2, with unresolved D. This CDR3 comprises 12 residues. In germline, CDR1 is SQVTM, CDR2 ANQGSEA. V was shortened by 6 bases and J by 6 bases, with 14 bases between the two germline ends. CDR3 amino acids: CSVGPLGDGYTF. DNA of the CDR3: TGCAGCGTAGGCCCCCTTGGGGATGGCTACACCTTC.

The chain is built from TRBV28 and TRBJ2-1; 8 nucleotides line up with TRBD1. This CDR3 comprises 15 residues. The germline gives CDR1 MDHEN, CDR2 SYDVKM. V gave up 3 bases and J gave up 1 base; unmatched junction bases: 2. DNA for the CDR3: TGTGCCAGCAGTTTGACAGGGGCATCCTACAATGAGCAGTTCTTC. As protein: CASSLTGASYNEQFF.

This chain links TRBV9 with TRBJ2-2, with 7 bases lining up with TRBD1. Germline V lookup: CDR1 SGDLS, CDR2 YYNGEE. The CDR3 consists of 16 residues. The ends lost 4 bases at V and 1 base at J; junction bases unmatched: 7. The CDR3 sequence is CASSPRQGKNTGELFF. The CDR3, as DNA: TGTGCCAGCAGCCCCCGACAGGGCAAGAACACCGGGGAGCTGTTTTTT.

This clone turned up a few times. V and J are TRBV5-4 and TRBJ2-5; no firm D call. The V gene's germline CDR1 is SGHNT and CDR2 YYREEE (reference sequence). Trimming cost V 3 bases and J 5 bases, with 14 bases left between them. The CDR3 length is 14 residues. The CDR3 nucleotides are TGTGCCAGCAGCTCCTCTATCGTTGCGGAGACCCAGTACTTC. It yields the protein CASSSSIVAETQYF.

The genes are TRBV12-3 or TRBV12-4 and TRBJ1-2; the D is unclear. The length of the CDR3 is 12 residues. V was pared by 3 bases and J by 4 bases, with 6 bases between. The CDR3 DNA is TGTGCCAGCAGTTTGGAAGGCTATGGCTACACCTTC. Its translation is CASSLEGYGYTF.

This rearrangement joins TRBV29-1 to TRBJ2-3, with TRBD2 matching 11 bases. The germline V gene encodes CDR1 SQVTM and CDR2 ANQGSEA. The CDR3 spans 15 residues. The ends lost 2 bases at V and 5 bases at J; junction bases unmatched: 6. The DNA of the CDR3 is TGCAGCGTTGAACTGGCTAGCGGGGGGATAGATACGCAGTATTTT. This sequence encodes CSVELASGGIDTQYF.

This sequence joins TRBV5-8 and TRBJ2-7; possible D gene TRBD2, 6 bases. Looked up from germline, CDR1 is SGHTS and CDR2 is YDEGEE. The V end lost 5 bases, the J end lost 2 bases, and 14 bases lay between the germline ends. The CDR3 sequence is 14 residues long. The CDR3 DNA follows: TGTGCCAGCAGTCGGGCCCCGGGGGCCTACGAGCAGTACTTC. It encodes CASSRAPGAYEQYF.

V and J are TRBV5-6 and TRBJ2-3; no clear D. Deletions cut 1 base from V and 2 bases from J, with 14 bases between. From germline, CDR1 is SGHDT and CDR2 YYEEEE. The CDR3 has 16 amino acids. The CDR3 loop reads CASSLRNYLTTDTQYF. Written as DNA, the CDR3 is TGTGCCAGCAGCTTGAGGAATTATCTCACCACAGATACGCAGTATTTT. Full variable domain (missing parts from reference TRBV5-6 and TRBJ2-3): DAGVTQSPTHLIKTRGQQVTLRCSPKSGHDTVSWYQQALGQGPQFIFQYYEEEERQRGNFPDRFSGHQFPNYSSELNVNALLLGDSALYLCASSLRNYLTTDTQYFGPGTRLTVL.

The rearrangement uses TRBV6-5 and TRBJ1-6, with a possible D match to TRBD1 (6 bases). Germline values: CDR1 MNHEY, CDR2 SVGAGI. V lost 6 bases and J 5 bases, leaving 14 bases between the germline ends. The CDR3 contains 15 residues. The CDR3 protein is CASSRGGANNSPLHF. CDR3 coding DNA: TGTGCCAGCAGCCGGGGGGGGGCCAATAATTCACCCCTCCACTTT.

This rearrangement joins TRBV30 to TRBJ2-7; no reliable D call. From germline, CDR1 is GTSNPN and CDR2 SVGIG (reference sequence). The CDR3 consists of 11 residues. V lost 2 bases and J lost 5, with 7 bases in between. The CDR3 DNA reads as TGTGCCTGGAGTTTGGCTAACGAGCAGTACTTC. Translating gives CAWSLANEQYF.

Only a few counts were recorded for this clone. This chain uses TRBV2 with TRBJ1-2, with TRBD1 as a possible D gene (5 bases). The CDR3 sequence is 12 residues long. The germline gives CDR1 SNHLY, CDR2 FYNNEI. Trimming took off 7 bases at V and 5 bases at J, with 11 bases between the two ends. For the CDR3, the DNA is TGTGCCAGCACGAAGCAGGGTTATGGCTACACCTTC. It translates to CASTKQGYGYTF.

CDR3 sequence reads: CASSPLLNTEAFF. The CDR3 bases are TGTGCCAGCAGCCCTCTTCTGAACACTGAAGCTTTCTTT. This chain connects TRBV12-3 or TRBV12-4 to TRBJ1-1; the D is unclear. V was pared by 6 bases and J by 0 bases, with 8 bases between. CDR3 size: 13 residues.